Sequencing of this T cell receptor (beta chain) was carried out in a study of PD-1 blockade in classical Hodgkin lymphoma. Documented time point: cycle 4 day 1 (C4D1), after six to seven weeks of nivolumab. Every patient was affected by relapse after autologous stem cell transplantation, while exposure to brentuximab vedotin was not uniform. Trimming took 5 bases from V and 4 from J, leaving 9 bases between them. The CDR3 length is 13 residues. In germline, CDR1 is SNHLY, CDR2 FYNNEI. Clones were sequenced by immunoSEQ multiplex PCR, and TCRdb holds only the in-frame ones, with some missing. The table includes some 58,000 clones, more than 90% detected once.

The rearrangement uses TRBV2 and TRBJ2-1; D call uncertain. The receptor's source is a human donor with classical Hodgkin lymphoma. The sample in question was peripheral blood mononuclear cells (PBMCs), obtained before the fourth cycle of nivolumab. The CDR3 sequence: CASSLGNYNEQFF. The CDR3 DNA sequence: TGTGCCAGCAGTCTAGGAAATTACAATGAGCAGTTCTTC.